The clone carrying this T cell receptor beta chain was counted many times. The antigen remains unidentified. This sample is drawn from a study of identical twins. It was template switching that added a universal primer site, and there were unique molecular identifiers on the cDNA. TCRdb processed the 5' RACE reads anew with MiXCR; each CDR3 protein has one entry. This table has roughly 200,000 distinct CDR3 sequences, roughly 7.5% appearing once. Study outcomes and limitations: Findings depended on cross-sectional statistics rather than tracking the same donors. Sharing of beta out-of-frame sequences by twins showed a weaker excess.

Trimming pared 0 bases from V and 9 bases from J, leaving 12 bases between. Germline V lookup: CDR1 LGHNA, CDR2 YSLEER. This CDR3 is built from 14 residues. These data were likewise used in another study, on yellow fever vaccine responses in identical twins. That source reports: Twins' vaccine T cell response reportedly seemed partly convergent, partly personalized.

The chain combines TRBV4-3 with TRBJ2-1; the D is unclear. Sequencing was done on a sample of memory (CD45RO+) T cells sorted from blood. This sequence was found in a woman under 30 in good health. CDR3 DNA sequence: TGCGCCAGCAGCCAAGATCCAGGATTCCCTGAGCAGTTCTTC. This gives the protein CASSQDPGFPEQFF.